The text below deals with one TCR beta chain. Its antigen remains unknown. This sample stems from a study of graft-versus-host responses after intestinal transplantation. Study in general: Each transplant was multivisceral, liver-intestinal, or isolated intestinal. The recipients all started with anti-thymocyte globulin induction and then took tacrolimus and steroids for roughly three years.

Study-level points and caveats: GvH clones were identified in recipient marrow, with some first appearing in ileum or blood. Graft-versus-host to host-versus-graft clonal ratios in allografts were high in patients with graft-donor T cell macrochimerism.

TCRdb keeps only in-frame clones here, not all; method: immunoSEQ multiplex PCR. The top ten clones hold about 15% of a sample with about 97,000 clones, 80% to 95% of them seen once. The CDR3 has 13 residues. From germline, CDR1 is SGHRS and CDR2 YFSETQ. Trimming stripped 2 bases from V and 6 bases from J, with 12 bases between. The chain recombines TRBV5-1 with TRBJ2-7; tentative D call: TRBD1 (7 bases). This specimen was PBMCs, taken roughly 450 days after intestinal transplant. The clonotype originates from a human patient who received an intestinal transplant, so some T cells may come from the graft donor. The CDR3 reads CASSFAQGGEQYF. DNA for the CDR3: TGCGCCAGCAGCTTCGCCCAGGGGGGCGAGCAGTACTTC.